Below are 10 T cell receptor beta chains sequenced from a single sample in a study of blood T cell repertoires in COVID-19. Sequencing used immunoSEQ multiplex PCR; TCRdb keeps in-frame clones, though not all of them. The sample records roughly 80,000 clones, about 85% being singletons. Sequenced sample: peripheral blood. The receptors shown here come from a man aged 60 to 75 with active or convalescent COVID-19.

This sequence joins TRBV19 and TRBJ1-1; no definite D call. The CDR3 is 11 amino acids. The V end lost 10 bases, the J end lost 3 bases, and 9 bases lay between the germline ends. Looked up from germline, CDR1 is LNHDA and CDR2 is SQIVND (reference sequence). In DNA form, the CDR3 reads TGTGCCACTAACGTTTACACTGAAGCTTTCTTT. Protein sequence: CATNVYTEAFF.

The chain carries TRBV5-8 and TRBJ2-5, with 8 bases that match TRBD1. V lost 3 bases, J lost 4 bases, and 8 bases stayed unmatched. This CDR3 region has 15 residues. The germline V gene has CDR1 SGHTS and CDR2 YDEGEE. The CDR3 reads CASSSPGQGGETQYF. For the CDR3, the DNA is TGTGCCAGCAGCTCGCCCGGACAGGGTGGAGAGACCCAGTACTTC. Supplemented by reference TRBV5-8 and TRBJ2-5, the full variable domain reads EAGVTQSPTHLIKTRGQQATLRCSPISGHTSVYWYQQALGLGLQFLLWYDEGEERNRGNFPPRFSGRQFPNYSSELNVNALELEDSALYLCASSSPGQGGETQYFGPGTRLLVL.

As concerns this clone: Its ends do not fully match the called genes, so a read error is possible. The chain has TRBV2 and TRBJ1-2; no firm D call. The CDR3 totals 12 residues. From germline, CDR1 is SNHLY and CDR2 FYNNEI. As DNA, the CDR3 is TGTGCCAGCAGTGAAGCGCTTAATGGCCACACCTTC. This gives the protein CASSEALNGHTF.

This sequence joins TRBV5-1 and TRBJ2-2, with 11 bases matching TRBD2. The ends lost 1 base at V and 2 bases at J; junction bases unmatched: 1. The V gene's germline CDR1 is SGHRS and CDR2 YFSETQ. The CDR3 is 16 amino acids. This CDR3 is CASSLTSGGNTGELFF. The CDR3 DNA reads TGCGCCAGCAGCTTGACTAGCGGGGGTAACACCGGGGAGCTGTTTTTT.

The rearrangement links TRBV6-1 to TRBJ2-3; tentative D call: TRBD2 (6 bases). CDR3 size: 16 residues. Trimming took off 0 bases at V and 5 bases at J, with 15 bases between the two ends. CDR1 MNHNS and CDR2 SASEGT come from the germline V gene. CDR3 DNA sequence: TGTGCCAGCAGTGAAGCCTCGCGGGGCGCCAGAGATACGCAGTATTTT. Translating gives CASSEASRGARDTQYF.

The rearrangement links TRBV7-9 to TRBJ2-2; weak D call: TRBD1 (5 bases). The germline V and J ends were trimmed by 1 base and 4 bases, with 7 bases remaining between them. Per germline, CDR1 SEHNR and CDR2 FQNEAQ (reference sequence). The CDR3 runs 14 residues. The CDR3 protein is CASSLGQGTGELFF. In DNA, the CDR3 is TGTGCCAGCAGCTTAGGTCAGGGCACCGGGGAGCTGTTTTTT.

This clone has a single count. The chain links TRBV9 to TRBJ2-1, with 15 bases fitting TRBD2. With 3 bases clipped from V and 0 bases from J, the junction kept 4 bases outside the gene matches. The CDR3 spans 18 residues. The germline V gene encodes CDR1 SGDLS and CDR2 YYNGEE. This CDR3 is CASSEGLAGGSSYNEQFF. DNA for the CDR3: TGTGCCAGCAGCGAGGGACTAGCGGGGGGTAGCTCCTACAATGAGCAGTTCTTC. Together with reference TRBV9 and TRBJ2-1, the CDR3 gives the full variable domain: DSGVTQTPKHLITATGQRVTLRCSPRSGDLSVYWYQQSLDQGLQFLIQYYNGEERAKGNILERFSAQQFPDLHSELNLSSLELGDSALYFCASSEGLAGGSSYNEQFFGPGTRLTVL.

This clone was recorded a few times. V usage is TRBV16 and J usage is TRBJ2-3, with D possibly TRBD2 on 6 matching bases. Deletions cut 1 base from V and 4 bases from J, with 21 bases between. Germline V gene sequence: CDR1 KGHSY, CDR2 FQNENV. This CDR3 contains 18 residues. CDR3 DNA sequence: TGTGCCAGCAGCCAATATAGGGGAACATCCCGGGGGTCAGATACGCAGTATTTT. Amino acid sequence: CASSQYRGTSRGSDTQYF.

The V call is TRBV6-6, the J call TRBJ1-3; D is unresolved. The V end lost 6 bases, the J end lost 0 bases, and 9 bases lay between the germline ends. CDR3 length: 14 residues. Germline V lookup: CDR1 MNHNY, CDR2 SVGAGI (reference sequence). The CDR3 nucleotides are TGTGCCAGCAGCCGGGGAAACTCTGGAAACACCATATATTTT. This gives the protein CASSRGNSGNTIYF.

V is TRBV5-4 and J is TRBJ1-3, with D perhaps matching TRBD1 (6 bases). The CDR3 has 15 amino acids. Germline lookup yields CDR1 SGHNT and CDR2 YYREEE (reference sequence). V dropped 3 bases and J dropped 0 bases, with 10 bases sitting between them. In nucleotides, the CDR3 is TGTGCCAGCAGCTCGGACAGCCTCTCTGGAAACACCATATATTTT. Encoded protein: CASSSDSLSGNTIYF.